The clone carrying this TCR beta chain was counted between two and nine times. Its target is unknown. V lost 6 bases, J lost 7 bases, and 11 bases stayed unmatched. CDR1 is SNHLY and CDR2 is FYNNEI in the germline V gene. This CDR3 is built from 14 residues. TCRB transcripts that were expressed got sequenced, as all of the isolated RNA had been reverse transcribed. TCRdb's copy holds only in-frame clones and misses some; the assay was immunoSEQ multiplex PCR. The data hold some 290,000 clones, with roughly 24% observed a single time. The sample comes from a study of beta chain features in type 1 diabetes. Study observations and caveats: Shorter TCRB CDR3s, moderately but significantly so, marked every one of the four CD4+ subsets in Type 1 diabetes patients.

The chain carries TRBV2 and TRBJ2-5; TRBD2 matches at 7 bases. The sequencing input was naive CD4+ T cells from blood. The sequence came from a woman under 40 with type 1 diabetes. The CDR3 nucleotides read TGTGCCAGCAGAAGACTAGCCAGCATGGGGACCCAGTACTTC. It encodes CASRRLASMGTQYF.